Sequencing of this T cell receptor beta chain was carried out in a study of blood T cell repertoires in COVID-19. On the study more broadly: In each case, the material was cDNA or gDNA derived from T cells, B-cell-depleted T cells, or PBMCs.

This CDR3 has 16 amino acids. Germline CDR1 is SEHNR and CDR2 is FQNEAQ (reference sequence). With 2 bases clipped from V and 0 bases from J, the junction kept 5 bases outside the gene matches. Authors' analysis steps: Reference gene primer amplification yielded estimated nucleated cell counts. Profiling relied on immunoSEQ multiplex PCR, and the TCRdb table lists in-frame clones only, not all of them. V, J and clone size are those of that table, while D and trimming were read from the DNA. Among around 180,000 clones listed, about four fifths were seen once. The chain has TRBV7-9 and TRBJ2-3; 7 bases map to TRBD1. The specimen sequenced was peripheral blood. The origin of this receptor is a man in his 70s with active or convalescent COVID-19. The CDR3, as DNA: TGTGCCAGCAGCTTATCGACAGGGTCTAGCACAGATACGCAGTATTTT. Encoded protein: CASSLSTGSSTDTQYF.